This is a list of T cell receptor beta chains from one sample in a study of T-cell memory formation after mild COVID-19. TCRdb re-analysed the 5' RACE reads in MiXCR, keeping a single row per CDR3 protein. Among under 250,000 distinct CDR3 sequences listed, approximately 10% were seen once. Sequenced: PBMCs or a T cell subset sorted from them (not recorded which). Receptors originate from a man younger than 30 who had mild COVID-19 (a few samples of this study predate the infection). Cell type and time point are not known. The CDR3 runs from the conserved cysteine through the conserved F or W. D genes are given only for firm matches. Not every row has a clone size; where given, it reads once, few, many or a size class.

>NA|TRBJ2-5|NA|TRBV12-3/TRBV12-4
TGTGCGTCGGCCCTCGACCGGGAGACCCAGTACTTC
CASALDRETQYF
>NA|TRBJ2-3|NA|TRBV27
TGTGCCAGCAGTTGGGGGGGCGGGGATACGCAGTATTTT
CASSWGGGDTQYF
>few|TRBJ2-1|NA|TRBV7-2
TGTGCCACCCAGCTCTTCAATGAGCAGTTCTTC
CATQLFNEQFF
>few|TRBJ2-3|TRBD1|TRBV12-3/TRBV12-4
TGTGCCAGCAGTCCAACGACAGGGTTCACGCAGTATTTT
CASSPTTGFTQYF
>few|TRBJ2-3|NA|TRBV5-5
TGTGCCAGCAGCTTGGACGGCTACCGTGGAGGGTCAGATACGCAGTATTTT
CASSLDGYRGGSDTQYF
>NA|TRBJ2-7|TRBD1|TRBV20-1
TGCAGTGCTAGGGGACAGACCTACGAGCAGTACTTC
CSARGQTYEQYF
>NA|TRBJ2-3|NA|TRBV19
TGTGCCAGTGGCCCGTTGTCGTCTAGCACAGATACGCAGTATTTT
CASGPLSSSTDTQYF
>few|TRBJ1-4|TRBD1|TRBV20-1
TGCAGTGCTAGAGTCCCCGGGACAGGCCCTATGAATGAAAAACTGTTTTTT
CSARVPGTGPMNEKLFF
>NA|TRBJ2-1|TRBD2|TRBV20-1
TGCAGTGCTAGAGAGTCCGGGACTAGCTCTATTGAGCAGTTCTTC
CSARESGTSSIEQFF
>NA|TRBJ1-4|TRBD1|TRBV4-2
TGTGCCAAAGACAGGGGGAAAAAACTGTTTTTT
CAKDRGKKLFF
>many|TRBJ2-4|NA|TRBV5-1
TGCGCCAGCAGCTTGATGATGACAGGAGTAGCCAAAAACATTCAGTACTTC
CASSLMMTGVAKNIQYF
>few|TRBJ1-1|NA|TRBV5-6
TGTGCCAGCAGCTTGGACAGCCCGCATACCCCCCTGTTT
CASSLDSPHTPLF
>NA|TRBJ2-2|NA|TRBV6-5
TGTGCCAGCAGCCTTGACAGTTCCCTCACCGGGGAGCTGTTTTTT
CASSLDSSLTGELFF
>NA|TRBJ1-6|NA|TRBV7-2
TGTGCCAGCAGCCCACGTCAGGGTTCCAATTCACCCCTCCACTTT
CASSPRQGSNSPLHF
>few|TRBJ1-5|NA|TRBV2
TGTGCCAGTTCTCTTCCTGTGGTGAGGCGCAATCAGCCCCAGCATTTT
CASSLPVVRRNQPQHF
>NA|TRBJ2-2|NA|TRBV6-6
TGTGCCAGCAGTCCGCCCGGATCCGGGGAGCTGTTTTTT
CASSPPGSGELFF
>NA|TRBJ2-2|NA|TRBV20-1
TGCAGTGCTAGAGGCACGGGGGCCGGGGAGCTGTTTTTT
CSARGTGAGELFF
>NA|TRBJ1-1|NA|TRBV20-1
TGCAGTGCTAGCTTGGGACCCTCGAACACTGAAGCTTTCTTT
CSASLGPSNTEAFF
>many|TRBJ2-2|TRBD1|TRBV12-3/TRBV12-4
TGTGCCAGCAGTCAGGGGGACACCGGGGAGCTGTTTTTT
CASSQGDTGELFF
>NA|TRBJ1-6|TRBD1|TRBV6-5
TGTGCCAGCAGTTACTCGAGCAGGGGGTGGAGTACACCCCTCCACTTT
CASSYSSRGWSTPLHF
>NA|TRBJ1-1|TRBD1|TRBV20-1
TGCAGTGCTCCCGACAGGGGAATGAACACTGAAGCTTTCTTT
CSAPDRGMNTEAFF
>many|TRBJ1-2|NA|TRBV14
TGTGCCAGCAGCCCCAGGGGAGCCCATGGCTACACCTTC
CASSPRGAHGYTF
>few|TRBJ2-1|NA|TRBV6-5
TGTGCCAGCAGCCACGGACGGGGGAGCTCCTACAATGAGCAGTTCTTC
CASSHGRGSSYNEQFF
>NA|TRBJ2-7|NA|TRBV7-9
TGTGCCAGCAGCGAGCAAGGGAGACAGTACTTC
CASSEQGRQYF
>few|TRBJ2-5|NA|TRBV7-9
TGTGCCAGCAGCGCCCACCCCGGGACCCAGCAGACCCAGTACTTC
CASSAHPGTQQTQYF
>few|TRBJ2-5|NA|TRBV6-5
TGTGCCAGCAGTTATCGCAGGGTAGAGACCCAGTACTTC
CASSYRRVETQYF
>many|TRBJ2-3|TRBD2|TRBV2
TGTGCCAGCAGTGCGCGGGCGGGGGAGTCAGATACGCAGTATTTT
CASSARAGESDTQYF
>few|TRBJ1-2|NA|TRBV11-2
TGTGCCAGCAGCTTCTCCAGCTATGGCTACACCTTC
CASSFSSYGYTF
>many|TRBJ2-7|NA|TRBV5-1
TGCGCCAGCAGCGTGACAGGTTCAATTGACGAGCAGTACTTC
CASSVTGSIDEQYF
>few|TRBJ2-7|TRBD2|TRBV5-1
TGCGCCAGCAGTATACGACGGGGGGGCCCCTACGAGCAGTACTTC
CASSIRRGGPYEQYF
>NA|TRBJ1-2|NA|TRBV29-1
TGCAGCGTTGGGGCTAACTATGGCTACACCTTC
CSVGANYGYTF
>NA|TRBJ2-1|NA|TRBV20-1
TGCAGTGCTCCTTTAGGAGGGAAAGAGCATGAGCAGTTCTTC
CSAPLGGKEHEQFF
>NA|TRBJ2-5|NA|TRBV5-1
TGCGCCAGCAGCTTGGGACCGTCCCAAGAGACCCAGTACTTC
CASSLGPSQETQYF
>few|TRBJ2-3|NA|TRBV6-2/TRBV6-3
TGTGCCAGCAGCCACCCGGGGAGGACAGATACGCAGTATTTT
CASSHPGRTDTQYF
>few|TRBJ1-5|NA|TRBV7-9
TGTGCCAGCATGTCAGGCGCCCCAGGCGTGGTGAGTCAGCCCCAGCATTTT
CASMSGAPGVVSQPQHF